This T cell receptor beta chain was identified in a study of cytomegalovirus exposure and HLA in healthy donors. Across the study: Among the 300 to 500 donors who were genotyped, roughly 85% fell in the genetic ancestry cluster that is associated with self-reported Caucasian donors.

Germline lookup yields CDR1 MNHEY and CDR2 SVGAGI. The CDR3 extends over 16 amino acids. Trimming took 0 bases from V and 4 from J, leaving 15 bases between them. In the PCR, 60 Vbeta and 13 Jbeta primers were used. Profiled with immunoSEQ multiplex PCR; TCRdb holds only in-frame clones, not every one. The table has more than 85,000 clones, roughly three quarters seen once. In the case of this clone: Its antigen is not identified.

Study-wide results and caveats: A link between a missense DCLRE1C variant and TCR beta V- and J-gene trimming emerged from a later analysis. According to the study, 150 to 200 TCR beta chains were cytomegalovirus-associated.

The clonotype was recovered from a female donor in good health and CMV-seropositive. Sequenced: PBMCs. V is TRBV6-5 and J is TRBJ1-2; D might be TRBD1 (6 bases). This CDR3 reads CASSYSQGKQGYGYTF. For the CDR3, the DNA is TGTGCCAGCAGTTACTCCCAGGGGAAACAGGGCTATGGCTACACCTTC.